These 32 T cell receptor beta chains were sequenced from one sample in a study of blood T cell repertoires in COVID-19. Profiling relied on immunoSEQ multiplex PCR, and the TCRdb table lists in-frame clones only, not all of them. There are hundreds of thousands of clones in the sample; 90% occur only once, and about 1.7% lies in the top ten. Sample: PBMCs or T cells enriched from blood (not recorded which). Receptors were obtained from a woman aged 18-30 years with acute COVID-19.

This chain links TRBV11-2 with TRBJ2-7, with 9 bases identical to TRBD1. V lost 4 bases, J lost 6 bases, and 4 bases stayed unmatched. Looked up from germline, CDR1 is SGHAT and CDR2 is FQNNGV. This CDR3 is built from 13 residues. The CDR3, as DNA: TGTGCCAGCAGCTACAGGGGGCTTGCCGAGCAGTACTTC. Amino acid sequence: CASSYRGLAEQYF.

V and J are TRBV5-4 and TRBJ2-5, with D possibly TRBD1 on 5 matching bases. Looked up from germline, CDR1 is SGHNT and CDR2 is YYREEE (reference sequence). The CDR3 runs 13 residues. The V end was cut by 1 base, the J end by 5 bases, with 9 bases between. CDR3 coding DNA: TGTGCCAGCAGCTTGAAGGGGCCGGAGACCCAGTACTTC. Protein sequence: CASSLKGPETQYF.

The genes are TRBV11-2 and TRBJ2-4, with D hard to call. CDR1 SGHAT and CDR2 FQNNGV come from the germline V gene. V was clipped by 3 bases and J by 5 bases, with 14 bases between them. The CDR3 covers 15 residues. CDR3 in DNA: TGTGCCAGCAGCTTCCGATTTCGGGTGGAAAACATTCAGTACTTC. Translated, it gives CASSFRFRVENIQYF. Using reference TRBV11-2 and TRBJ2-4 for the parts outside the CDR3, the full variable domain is EAGVAQSPRYKIIEKRQSVAFWCNPISGHATLYWYQQILGQGPKLLIQFQNNGVVDDSQLPKDRFSAERLKGVDSTLKIQPAKLEDSAVYLCASSFRFRVENIQYFGAGTRLSVL.

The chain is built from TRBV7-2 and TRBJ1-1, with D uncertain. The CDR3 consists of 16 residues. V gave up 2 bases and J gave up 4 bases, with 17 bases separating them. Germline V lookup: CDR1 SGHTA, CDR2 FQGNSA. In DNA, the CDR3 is TGTGCCAGCAGCTTATCCCCCGGCGGGGTGGGCACTGAAGCTTTCTTT. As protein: CASSLSPGGVGTEAFF.

CDR3 coding DNA: TGCGCCAGCAGCTTGGGATTCGGACAGGCTGTTGAAGCTTTCTTT. Protein product: CASSLGFGQAVEAFF. V is TRBV5-1 and J is TRBJ1-1; the match to TRBD1 covers 7 bases. Looked up from germline, CDR1 is SGHRS and CDR2 is YFSETQ. V trimming: 0 bases; J trimming: 7 bases; junction bases outside the gene matches: 9. The CDR3 has 15 residues.

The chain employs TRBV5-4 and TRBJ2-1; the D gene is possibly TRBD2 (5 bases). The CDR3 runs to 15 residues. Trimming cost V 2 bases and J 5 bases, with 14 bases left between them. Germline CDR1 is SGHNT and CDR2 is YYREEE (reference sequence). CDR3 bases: TGTGCCAGCAGCTTTCGCGGGCACTCAAACAATGAGCAGTTCTTC. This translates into CASSFRGHSNNEQFF.

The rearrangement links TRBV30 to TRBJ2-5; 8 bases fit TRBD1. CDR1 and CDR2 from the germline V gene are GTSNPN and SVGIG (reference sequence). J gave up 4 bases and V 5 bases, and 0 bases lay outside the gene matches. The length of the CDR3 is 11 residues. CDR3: CAWGTGETQYF. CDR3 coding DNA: TGTGCCTGGGGGACAGGAGAGACCCAGTACTTC.

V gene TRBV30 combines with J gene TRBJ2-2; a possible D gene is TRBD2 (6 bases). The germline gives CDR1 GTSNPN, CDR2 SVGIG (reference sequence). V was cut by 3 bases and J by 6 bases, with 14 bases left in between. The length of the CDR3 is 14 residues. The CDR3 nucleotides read TGTGCCTGGAGCGTGGGAGGAATAGCCGGGGAGCTGTTTTTT. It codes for CAWSVGGIAGELFF.

The CDR3, as DNA: TGTGCCAGCAGCTCGGGACAGGGAAAACAGCCCCAGCATTTT. Its protein is CASSSGQGKQPQHF. This sequence joins TRBV16 and TRBJ1-5; 9 bases line up with TRBD1. This CDR3 has 14 residues. Germline CDR1 KGHSY, CDR2 FQNENV. V lost 5 bases to trimming and J lost 7 bases; unmatched junction nucleotides: 6.

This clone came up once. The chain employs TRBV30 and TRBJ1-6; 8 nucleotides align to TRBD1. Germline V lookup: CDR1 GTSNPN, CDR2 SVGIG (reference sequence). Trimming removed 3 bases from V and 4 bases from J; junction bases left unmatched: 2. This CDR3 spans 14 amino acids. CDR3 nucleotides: TGTGCCTGGAGACAGGGGGGATATAATTCACCCCTCCACTTT. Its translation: CAWRQGGYNSPLHF.

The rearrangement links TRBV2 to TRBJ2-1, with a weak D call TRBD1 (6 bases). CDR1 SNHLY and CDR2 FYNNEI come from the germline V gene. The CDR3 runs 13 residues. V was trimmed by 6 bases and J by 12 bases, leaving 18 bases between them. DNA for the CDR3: TGTGCCAGCAGGGCGACAGGCACCGTAGGGCAGTTCTTC. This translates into CASRATGTVGQFF.

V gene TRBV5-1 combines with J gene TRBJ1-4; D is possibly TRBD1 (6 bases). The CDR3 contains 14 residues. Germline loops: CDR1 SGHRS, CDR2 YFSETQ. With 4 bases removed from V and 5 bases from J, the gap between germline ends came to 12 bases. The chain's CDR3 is CASSQDSTNEKLFF. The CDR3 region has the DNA TGCGCCAGCAGCCAGGACAGTACAAATGAAAAACTGTTTTTT.

CDR3 coding DNA: TGCAGCGTTGAGAGGAGTCCCTACGAGCAGTACTTC. It is translated as CSVERSPYEQYF. This rearrangement joins TRBV29-1 to TRBJ2-7; no definite D call. The CDR3 runs to 12 residues. Trimming removed 3 bases at V and 2 bases at J, with 8 bases between. CDR1 and CDR2 from the germline V gene are SQVTM and ANQGSEA.

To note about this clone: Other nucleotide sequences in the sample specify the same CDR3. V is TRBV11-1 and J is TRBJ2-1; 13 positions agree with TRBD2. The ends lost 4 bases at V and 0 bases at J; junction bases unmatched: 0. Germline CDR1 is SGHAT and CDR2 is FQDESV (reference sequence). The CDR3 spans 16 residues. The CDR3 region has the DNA TGTGCCAGCAGCTGGACTAGCGGGAGCTCCTACAATGAGCAGTTCTTC. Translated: CASSWTSGSSYNEQFF.

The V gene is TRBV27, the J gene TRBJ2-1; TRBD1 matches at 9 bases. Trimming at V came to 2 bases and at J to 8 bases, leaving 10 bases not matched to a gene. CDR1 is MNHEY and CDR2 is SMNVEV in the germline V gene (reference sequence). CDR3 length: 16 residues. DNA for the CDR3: TGTGCCAGCAGTTTAGGGCTGGGACAGGGTAATTATGAGCAGTTCTTC. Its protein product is CASSLGLGQGNYEQFF.

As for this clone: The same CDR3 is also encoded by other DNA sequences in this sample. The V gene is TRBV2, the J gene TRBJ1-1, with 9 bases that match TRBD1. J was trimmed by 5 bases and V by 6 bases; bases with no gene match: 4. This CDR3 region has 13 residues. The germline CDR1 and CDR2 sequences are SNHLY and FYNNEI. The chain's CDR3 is CASRTGGLTEAFF. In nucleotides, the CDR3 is TGTGCCAGCAGAACAGGGGGCTTGACTGAAGCTTTCTTT. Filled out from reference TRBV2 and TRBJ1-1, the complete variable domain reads EPEVTQTPSHQVTQMGQEVILRCVPISNHLYFYWYRQILGQKVEFLVSFYNNEISEKSEIFDDQFSVERPDGSNFTLKIRSTKLEDSAMYFCASRTGGLTEAFFGQGTRLTVV.

DNA of the CDR3: TGTGCCAGTAGGGGCAGGCTGAACACCGGGGAGCTGTTTTTT. Protein: CASRGRLNTGELFF. This chain connects TRBV19 to TRBJ2-2; no clear D. CDR3 size: 14 residues. Germline CDR1 reads LNHDA; CDR2 reads SQIVND (reference sequence). Trimming removed 6 bases from V and 1 base from J, with 9 bases in between.

The CDR3 DNA sequence: TGTGCCAGCAGCTCCCCGGGGGGGGCCACCACCTACGAGCAGTACTTC. It yields the protein CASSSPGGATTYEQYF. The chain is built from TRBV7-9 and TRBJ2-7; 8 nucleotides align to TRBD2. The CDR3 totals 16 residues. V lost 4 bases and J lost 2; bases outside the gene matches: 10. The germline V gene has CDR1 SEHNR and CDR2 FQNEAQ (reference sequence).

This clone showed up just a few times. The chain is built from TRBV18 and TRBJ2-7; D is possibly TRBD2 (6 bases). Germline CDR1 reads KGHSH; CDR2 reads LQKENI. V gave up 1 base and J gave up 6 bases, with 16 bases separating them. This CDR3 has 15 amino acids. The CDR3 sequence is CASSPLDMGGGEQYF. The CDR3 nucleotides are TGTGCCAGCTCACCACTAGACATGGGAGGTGGCGAGCAGTACTTC.

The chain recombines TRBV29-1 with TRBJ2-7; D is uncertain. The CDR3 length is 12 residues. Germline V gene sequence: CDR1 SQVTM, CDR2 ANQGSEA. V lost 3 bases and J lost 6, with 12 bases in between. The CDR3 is CSVEFLDGEQYF. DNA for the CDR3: TGCAGCGTTGAGTTTCTAGACGGCGAGCAGTACTTC.

CDR3 protein: CAWSVQFNEKLFF. The CDR3 DNA reads TGTGCCTGGAGCGTACAGTTTAATGAAAAACTGTTTTTT. V gene TRBV30 combines with J gene TRBJ1-4; D gene ambiguous. CDR3 size: 13 residues. V was pared by 3 bases and J by 4 bases, with 9 bases between. CDR1 GTSNPN and CDR2 SVGIG come from the germline V gene (reference sequence).

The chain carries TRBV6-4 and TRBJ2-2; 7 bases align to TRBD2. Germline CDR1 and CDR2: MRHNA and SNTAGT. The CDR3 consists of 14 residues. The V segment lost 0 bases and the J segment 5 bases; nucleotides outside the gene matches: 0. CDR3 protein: CASSDSRETGELFF. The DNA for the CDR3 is TGTGCCAGCAGTGACTCGCGGGAGACCGGGGAGCTGTTTTTT.

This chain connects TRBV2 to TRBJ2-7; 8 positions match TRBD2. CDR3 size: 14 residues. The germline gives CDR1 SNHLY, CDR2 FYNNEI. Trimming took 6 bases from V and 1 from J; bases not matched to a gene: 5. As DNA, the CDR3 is TGTGCCAGCAGGAACGGGGGGGCATCCTACGAGCAGTACTTC. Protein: CASRNGGASYEQYF.

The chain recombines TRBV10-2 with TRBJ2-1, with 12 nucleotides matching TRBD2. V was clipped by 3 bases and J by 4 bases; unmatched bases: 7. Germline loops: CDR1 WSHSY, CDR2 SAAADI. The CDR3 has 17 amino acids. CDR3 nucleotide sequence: TGCGCCAGCAGTGACCCGACTAGCGGGAGATCTTACAATGAGCAGTTCTTC. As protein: CASSDPTSGRSYNEQFF.

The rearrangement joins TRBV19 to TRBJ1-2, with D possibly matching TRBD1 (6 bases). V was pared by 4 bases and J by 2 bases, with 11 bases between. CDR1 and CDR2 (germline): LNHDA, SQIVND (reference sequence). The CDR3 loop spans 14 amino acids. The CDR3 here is CASSTPQGNYGYTF. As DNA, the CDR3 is TGTGCCAGTAGTACCCCACAGGGAAACTATGGCTACACCTTC.

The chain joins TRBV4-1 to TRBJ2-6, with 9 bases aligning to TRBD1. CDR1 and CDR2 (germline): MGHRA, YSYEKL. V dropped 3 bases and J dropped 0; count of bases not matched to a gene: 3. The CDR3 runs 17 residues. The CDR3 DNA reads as TGCGCCAGCAGCCATAGACAGGGGGTCTCTGGGGCCAACGTCCTGACTTTC. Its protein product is CASSHRQGVSGANVLTF.

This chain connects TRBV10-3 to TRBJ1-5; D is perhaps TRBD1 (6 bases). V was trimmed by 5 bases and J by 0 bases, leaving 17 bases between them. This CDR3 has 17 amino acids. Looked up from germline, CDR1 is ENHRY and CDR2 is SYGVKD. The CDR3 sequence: CAISSRRAGDSNQPQHF. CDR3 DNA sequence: TGTGCCATCAGTTCCCGGCGGGCAGGGGATAGCAATCAGCCCCAGCATTTT.

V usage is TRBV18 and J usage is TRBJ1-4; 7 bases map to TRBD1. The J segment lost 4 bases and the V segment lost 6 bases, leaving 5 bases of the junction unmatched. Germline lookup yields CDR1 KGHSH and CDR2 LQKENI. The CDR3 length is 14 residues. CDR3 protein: CASSPGTVNEKLFF. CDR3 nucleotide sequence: TGTGCCAGCTCGCCGGGGACAGTTAATGAAAAACTGTTTTTT.

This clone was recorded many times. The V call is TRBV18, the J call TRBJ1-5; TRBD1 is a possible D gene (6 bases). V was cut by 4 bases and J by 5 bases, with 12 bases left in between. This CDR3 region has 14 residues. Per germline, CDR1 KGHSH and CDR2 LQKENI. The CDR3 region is CASSQDSQYQPQHF. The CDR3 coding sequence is TGTGCCAGCTCACAGGACAGTCAGTATCAGCCCCAGCATTTT.

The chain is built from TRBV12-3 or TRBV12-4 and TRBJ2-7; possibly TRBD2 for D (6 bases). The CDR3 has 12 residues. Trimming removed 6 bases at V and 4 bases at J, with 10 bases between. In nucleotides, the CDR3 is TGTGCCAGCAGGGGGGGAAGGTACGAGCAGTACTTC. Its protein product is CASRGGRYEQYF.

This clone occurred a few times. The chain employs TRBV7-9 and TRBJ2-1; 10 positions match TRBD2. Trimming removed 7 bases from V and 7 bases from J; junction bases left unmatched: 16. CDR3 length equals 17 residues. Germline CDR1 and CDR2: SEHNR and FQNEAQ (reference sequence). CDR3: CASTPAGASGRLNEQFF. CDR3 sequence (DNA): TGTGCCAGCACCCCAGCCGGTGCTAGCGGGAGACTGAATGAGCAGTTCTTC.

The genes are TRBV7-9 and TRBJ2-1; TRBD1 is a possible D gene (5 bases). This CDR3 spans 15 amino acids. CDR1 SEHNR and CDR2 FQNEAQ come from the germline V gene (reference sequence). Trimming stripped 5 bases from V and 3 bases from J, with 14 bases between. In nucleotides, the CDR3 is TGTGCCAGCAGCCCCGACAGAACCTTCTACAATGAGCAGTTCTTC. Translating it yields CASSPDRTFYNEQFF.